Described below is a single T cell receptor beta chain sequence and its context. The antigen is unknown. This sample is part of a study of OX40 agonist ivuxolimab in advanced cancers. Study findings and constraints: Patients who responded partially at 0.1-3.0 mg/kg showed clonal expansion ranking among the lowest.

Profiled with immunoSEQ multiplex PCR; TCRdb holds only in-frame clones, not every one. The table lists under 45,000 clones, 70% to 80% of them singletons. The germline CDR1 and CDR2 sequences are LNHNV and YYDKDF (reference sequence). Trimming shortened V by 5 bases and J by 0 bases, and 11 bases separated the two germline ends. The CDR3 contains 15 residues. Here the sequenced sample was CD4+ or CD8+ T cells sorted from blood, taken in a trial of the OX40 agonist ivuxolimab. This receptor was taken from an adult with an advanced solid tumor such as melanoma, head and neck, liver or kidney cancer. This rearrangement joins TRBV15 to TRBJ1-5, with D unresolved. CDR3 nucleotide sequence: TGTGCCACCAGCCCGCGGACGTATAGCAATCAGCCCCAGCATTTT. This encodes CATSPRTYSNQPQHF.